Here is one T cell receptor (beta chain) with its context. CDR1 is SQVTM and CDR2 is ANQGSEA in the germline V gene. There are 12 residues in the CDR3. The junction had 5 bases not matched to a gene; V was cut back by 8 bases and J by 4 bases. Per the original methods: Reference gene primer amplification gave nucleated cell count estimates. Method: immunoSEQ multiplex PCR; TCRdb's copy keeps in-frame clones and lacks some. D and trimming come from the DNA, and the V and J calls and clone size come from that table. The table includes fewer than 300,000 clones, 80% to 90% detected once. The data were taken from a study of blood T cell repertoires in COVID-19. As for the study in general: PBMCs, B-cell-depleted T cells, or T cells provided the cDNA or gDNA that made up the material.

Sequencing was done on a sample of peripheral blood. The sequence was obtained from a man between 25 and 39 years old with acute or convalescent COVID-19. The chain uses TRBV29-1 and TRBJ1-1; 9 bases are shared with TRBD1. The CDR3 reads CSSPGQGTEAFF. Here the CDR3 DNA reads TGCAGCTCTCCGGGACAGGGCACTGAAGCTTTCTTT.